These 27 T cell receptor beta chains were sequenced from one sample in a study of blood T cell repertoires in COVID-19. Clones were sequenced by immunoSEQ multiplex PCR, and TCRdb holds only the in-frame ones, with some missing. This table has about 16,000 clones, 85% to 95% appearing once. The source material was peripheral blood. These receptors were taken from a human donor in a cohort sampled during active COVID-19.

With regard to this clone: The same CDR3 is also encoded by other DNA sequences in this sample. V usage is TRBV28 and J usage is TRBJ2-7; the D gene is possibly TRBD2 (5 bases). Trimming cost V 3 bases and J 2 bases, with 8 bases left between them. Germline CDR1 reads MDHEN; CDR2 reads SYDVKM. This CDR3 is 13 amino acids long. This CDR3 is CASSFRGTYEQYF. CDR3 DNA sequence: TGTGCCAGCAGTTTTCGGGGAACCTACGAGCAGTACTTC. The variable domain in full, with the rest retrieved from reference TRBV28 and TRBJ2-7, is DVKVTQSSRYLVKRTGEKVFLECVQDMDHENMFWYRQDPGLGLRLIYFSYDVKMKEKGDIPEGYSVSREKKERFSLILESASTNQTSMYLCASSFRGTYEQYFGPGTRLTVT.

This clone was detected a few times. The CDR3 region has the DNA TGCGCCAGCAGCTGGGCCGGGAAAATCTCTAGCACAGATACGCAGTATTTT. Translating gives CASSWAGKISSTDTQYF. This rearrangement joins TRBV5-1 to TRBJ2-3, with TRBD2 as a possible D gene (5 bases). The CDR3 length is 17 residues. From germline, CDR1 is SGHRS and CDR2 YFSETQ. The germline V and J ends were trimmed by 3 bases and 0 bases, with 17 bases remaining between them.

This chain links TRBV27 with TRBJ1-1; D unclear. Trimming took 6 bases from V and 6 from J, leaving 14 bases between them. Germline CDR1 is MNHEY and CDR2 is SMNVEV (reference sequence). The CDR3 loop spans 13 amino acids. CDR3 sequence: CASSRPGGAEAFF. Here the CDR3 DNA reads TGTGCCAGCAGCCGTCCAGGCGGGGCTGAAGCTTTCTTT.

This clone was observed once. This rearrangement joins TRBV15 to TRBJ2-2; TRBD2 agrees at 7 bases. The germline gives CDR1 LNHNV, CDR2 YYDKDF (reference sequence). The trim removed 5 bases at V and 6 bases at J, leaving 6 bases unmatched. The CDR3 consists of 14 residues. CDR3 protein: CATSEQRGAGELFF. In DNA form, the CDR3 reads TGTGCCACCAGCGAGCAACGGGGGGCCGGGGAGCTGTTTTTT.

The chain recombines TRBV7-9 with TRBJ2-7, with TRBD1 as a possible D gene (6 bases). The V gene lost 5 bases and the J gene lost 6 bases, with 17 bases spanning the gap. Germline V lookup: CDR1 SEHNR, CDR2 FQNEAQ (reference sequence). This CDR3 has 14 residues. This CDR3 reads CASSKQRTDVEQYF. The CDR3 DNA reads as TGTGCCAGCAGCAAACAGCGGACAGATGTCGAGCAGTACTTC.

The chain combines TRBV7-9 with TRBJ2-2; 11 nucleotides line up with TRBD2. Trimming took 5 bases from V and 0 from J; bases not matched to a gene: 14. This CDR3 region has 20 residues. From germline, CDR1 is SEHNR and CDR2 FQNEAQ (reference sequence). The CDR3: CASSTSGGSLSVTNTGELFF. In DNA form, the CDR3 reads TGTGCCAGCAGCACTAGCGGGGGAAGCTTATCCGTAACGAACACCGGGGAGCTGTTTTTT. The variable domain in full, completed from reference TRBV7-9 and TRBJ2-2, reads DTGVSQNPRHKITKRGQNVTFRCDPISEHNRLYWYRQTLGQGPEFLTYFQNEAQLEKSRLLSDRFSAERPKGSFSTLEIQRTEQGDSAMYLCASSTSGGSLSVTNTGELFFGEGSRLTVL.

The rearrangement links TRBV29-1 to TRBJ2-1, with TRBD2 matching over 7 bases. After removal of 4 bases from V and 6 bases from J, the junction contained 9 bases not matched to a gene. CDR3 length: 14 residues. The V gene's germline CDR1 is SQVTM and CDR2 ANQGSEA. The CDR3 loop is CSVVPGGWRNEQFF. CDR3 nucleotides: TGCAGCGTTGTTCCCGGGGGGTGGCGCAATGAGCAGTTCTTC.

The CDR3 DNA reads TGTGCCAGCAGCTTGAGACGGAACAGCTCCTACGAGCAGTACTTC. This translates into CASSLRRNSSYEQYF. The chain has TRBV11-2 and TRBJ2-7; no clear D. Germline CDR1 and CDR2: SGHAT and FQNNGV. The CDR3 extends over 15 amino acids. Trimming cost V 3 bases and J 0 bases, with 12 bases left between them.

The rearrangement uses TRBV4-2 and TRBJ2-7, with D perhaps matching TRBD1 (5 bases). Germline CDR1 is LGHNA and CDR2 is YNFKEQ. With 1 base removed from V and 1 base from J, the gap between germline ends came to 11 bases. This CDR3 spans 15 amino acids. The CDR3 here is CASSQVVQGSYEQYF. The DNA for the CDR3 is TGTGCCAGCAGCCAAGTCGTGCAGGGTTCCTACGAGCAGTACTTC.

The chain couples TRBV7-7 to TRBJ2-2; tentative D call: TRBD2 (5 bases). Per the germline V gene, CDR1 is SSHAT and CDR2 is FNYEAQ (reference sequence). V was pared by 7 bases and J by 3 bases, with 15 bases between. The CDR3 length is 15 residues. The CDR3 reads CASTAGLSYTGELFF. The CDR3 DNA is TGTGCCAGCACCGCCGGACTGAGTTACACCGGGGAGCTGTTTTTT.

The CDR3 DNA is TGTGCCACCAGTGGTACAGGGGGCCGTGGCTACACCTTC. It is translated as CATSGTGGRGYTF. The V and J genes are TRBV24-1 and TRBJ1-2; 9 bases map to TRBD1. The ends lost 5 bases at V and 7 bases at J; junction bases unmatched: 4. This CDR3 spans 13 amino acids. Germline CDR1 is KGHDR and CDR2 is SFDVKD.

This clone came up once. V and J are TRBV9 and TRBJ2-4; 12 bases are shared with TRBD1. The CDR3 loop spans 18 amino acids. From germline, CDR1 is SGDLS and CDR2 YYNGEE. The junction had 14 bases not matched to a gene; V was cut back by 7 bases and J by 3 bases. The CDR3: CASAGTGGSAGDKNIQYF. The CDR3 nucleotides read TGTGCCAGCGCTGGGACAGGGGGCTCTGCGGGTGACAAAAACATTCAGTACTTC.

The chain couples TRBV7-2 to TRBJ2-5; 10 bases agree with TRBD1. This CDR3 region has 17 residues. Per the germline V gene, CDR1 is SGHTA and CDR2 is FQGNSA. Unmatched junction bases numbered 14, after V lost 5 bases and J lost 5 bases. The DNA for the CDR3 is TGTGCCAGCAGCATAATGACAGGGGGCGCGTCTCGGGAGACCCAGTACTTC. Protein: CASSIMTGGASRETQYF.

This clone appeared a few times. The CDR3 sequence is CASSERGGGGSDGYTF. CDR3 nucleotides: TGTGCCAGCAGTGAACGGGGAGGTGGGGGATCAGATGGCTACACCTTC. The chain is built from TRBV2 and TRBJ1-2, with D perhaps TRBD1 (5 bases). CDR1 is SNHLY and CDR2 is FYNNEI in the germline V gene. The CDR3 totals 16 residues. V was cut by 2 bases and J by 6 bases, with 19 bases left in between.

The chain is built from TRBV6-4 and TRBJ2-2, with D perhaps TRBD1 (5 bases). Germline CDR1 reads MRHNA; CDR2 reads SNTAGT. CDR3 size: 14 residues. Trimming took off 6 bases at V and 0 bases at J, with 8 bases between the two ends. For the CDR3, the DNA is TGTGCCAGCAGCAGGGTACCGAACACCGGGGAGCTGTTTTTT. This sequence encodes CASSRVPNTGELFF.

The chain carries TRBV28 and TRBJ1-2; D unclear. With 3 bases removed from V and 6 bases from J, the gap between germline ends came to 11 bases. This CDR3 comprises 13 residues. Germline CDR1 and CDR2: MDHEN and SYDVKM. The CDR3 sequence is CASSFRGLDGYTF. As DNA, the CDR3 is TGTGCCAGCAGTTTTCGGGGTCTTGATGGCTACACCTTC.

The CDR3 reads CASRKGQVGGYTF. The CDR3 nucleotides read TGTGCCAGCAGAAAGGGACAGGTCGGTGGCTACACCTTC. This sequence joins TRBV6-5 and TRBJ1-2, with 8 bases identical to TRBD1. CDR1 MNHEY and CDR2 SVGAGI come from the germline V gene. Trimming removed 6 bases from V and 7 bases from J; junction bases left unmatched: 7. There are 13 residues in the CDR3.

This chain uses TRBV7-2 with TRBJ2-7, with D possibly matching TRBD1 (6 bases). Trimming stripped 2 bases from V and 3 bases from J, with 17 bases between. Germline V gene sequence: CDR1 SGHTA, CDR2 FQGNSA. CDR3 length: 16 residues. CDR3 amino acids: CASSLSGQGLNYEQYF. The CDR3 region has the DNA TGTGCCAGCAGCTTATCCGGCCAGGGGCTAAACTACGAGCAGTACTTC. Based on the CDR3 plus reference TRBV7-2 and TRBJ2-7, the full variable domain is GAGVSQSPSNKVTEKGKDVELRCDPISGHTALYWYRQSLGQGLEFLIYFQGNSAPDKSGLPSDRFSAERTGGSVSTLTIQRTQQEDSAVYLCASSLSGQGLNYEQYFGPGTRLTVT.

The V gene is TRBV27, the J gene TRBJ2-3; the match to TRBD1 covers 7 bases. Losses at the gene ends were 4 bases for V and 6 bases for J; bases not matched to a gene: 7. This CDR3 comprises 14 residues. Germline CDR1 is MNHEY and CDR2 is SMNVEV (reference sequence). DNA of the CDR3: TGTGCCAGCAGTTGGACAGGCCCAGTGGATACGCAGTATTTT. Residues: CASSWTGPVDTQYF.

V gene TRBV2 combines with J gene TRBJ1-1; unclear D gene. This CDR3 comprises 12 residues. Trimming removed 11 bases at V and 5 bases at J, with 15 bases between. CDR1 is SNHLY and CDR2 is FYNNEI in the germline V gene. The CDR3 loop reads CASRGGWTEAFF. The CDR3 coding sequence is TGTGCCTCCCGGGGTGGTTGGACTGAAGCTTTCTTT.

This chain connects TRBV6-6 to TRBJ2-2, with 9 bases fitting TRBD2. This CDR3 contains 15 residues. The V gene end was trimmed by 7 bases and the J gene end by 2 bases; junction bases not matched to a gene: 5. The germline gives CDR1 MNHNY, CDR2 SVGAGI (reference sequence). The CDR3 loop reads CASTLAGINTGELFF. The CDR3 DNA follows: TGTGCCAGCACCCTAGCGGGGATAAACACCGGGGAGCTGTTTTTT.

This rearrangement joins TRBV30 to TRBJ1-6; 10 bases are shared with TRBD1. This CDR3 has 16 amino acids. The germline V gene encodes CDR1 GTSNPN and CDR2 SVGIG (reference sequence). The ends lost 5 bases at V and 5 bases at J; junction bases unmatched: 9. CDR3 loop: CAWVRQGARNNSPLHF. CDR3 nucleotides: TGTGCCTGGGTCCGACAGGGGGCGCGTAATAATTCACCCCTCCACTTT.

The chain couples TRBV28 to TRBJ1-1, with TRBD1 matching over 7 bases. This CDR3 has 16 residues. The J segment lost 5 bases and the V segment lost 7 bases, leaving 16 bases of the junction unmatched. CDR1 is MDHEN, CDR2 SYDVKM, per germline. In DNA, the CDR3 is TGTGCCAGCACCAACAGACAGGGTGGGCGGGGAACTGAAGCTTTCTTT. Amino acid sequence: CASTNRQGGRGTEAFF.

The DNA of the CDR3 is TGCGCCAGCAGCCAAGATCGGAAACCGGGAGATACGCAGTATTTT. It translates to CASSQDRKPGDTQYF. The gene calls are TRBV4-3 and TRBJ2-3, with unresolved D. Per the germline V gene, CDR1 is LGHNA and CDR2 is YSLEER. The CDR3 runs to 15 residues. The germline V and J ends were trimmed by 0 bases and 5 bases, with 12 bases remaining between them.

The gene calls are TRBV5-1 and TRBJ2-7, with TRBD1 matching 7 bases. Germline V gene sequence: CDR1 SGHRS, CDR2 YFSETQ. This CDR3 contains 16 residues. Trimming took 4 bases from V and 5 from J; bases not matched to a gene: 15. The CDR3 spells CASSLAEGARMDEQYF. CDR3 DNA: TGCGCCAGCAGCCTCGCCGAGGGGGCGCGGATGGACGAGCAGTACTTC.

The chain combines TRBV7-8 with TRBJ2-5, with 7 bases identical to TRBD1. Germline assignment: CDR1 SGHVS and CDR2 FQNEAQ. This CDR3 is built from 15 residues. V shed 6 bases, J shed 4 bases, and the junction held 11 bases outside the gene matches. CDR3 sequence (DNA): TGTGCCAGCAGGATAGCCCGGGACAGAAGAGAGACCCAGTACTTC. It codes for CASRIARDRRETQYF.

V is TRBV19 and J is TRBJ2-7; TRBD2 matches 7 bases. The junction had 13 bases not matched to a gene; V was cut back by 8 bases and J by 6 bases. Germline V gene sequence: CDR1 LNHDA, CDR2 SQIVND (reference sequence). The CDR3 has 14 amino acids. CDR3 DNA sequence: TGTGCCAGTGCTCGCAGGGAGGGTTCGGCCGAGCAGTACTTC. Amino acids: CASARREGSAEQYF.